A single sample gave rise to the 9 T cell receptor beta chains below, sequenced in a study of cytomegalovirus exposure and HLA in healthy donors. PCR amplification relied on 60 Vbeta primers (plus 13 Jbeta primers). Sequencing was performed with immunoSEQ multiplex PCR; in TCRdb, only in-frame clones are kept and a portion is missing. The sample has about 54,000 clones, approximately 82% seen once. Sequenced input: PBMCs. The source of these receptors is a woman younger than 35 in good health and CMV-seronegative.

The rearrangement links TRBV27 to TRBJ2-1, with D possibly being TRBD2 (6 bases). V was shortened by 5 bases and J by 0 bases, with 11 bases between the two germline ends. CDR1 and CDR2 (germline): MNHEY, SMNVEV (reference sequence). This CDR3 is built from 15 residues. The CDR3 coding sequence is TGTGCCAGCAGTCCTGGGGAGGCCTCCTACAATGAGCAGTTCTTC. This gives the protein CASSPGEASYNEQFF.

The chain uses TRBV21-1 and TRBJ1-2; the D call in the table, TRBD1, was not verified against the DNA. TRBV21-1 is flagged as a pseudogene. The CDR3 extends over 15 amino acids. The CDR3 spells CASSSPTGGNFGYTF. DNA for the CDR3: TGTGCCAGCAGCTCCCCGACAGGGGGTAACTTTGGCTACACCTTC.

V gene TRBV7-3 combines with J gene TRBJ2-1; D is unclear. Trimming left V 0 bases short and J 5 bases short, with 17 bases between. Germline CDR1 SGHTA, CDR2 FQGTGA. The CDR3 sequence is 17 residues long. CDR3 coding DNA: TGTGCCAGCAGCTTAACGAATGTCCAGTTCACCCACAATGAGCAGTTCTTC. This codes for CASSLTNVQFTHNEQFF.

The rearrangement uses TRBV5-1 and TRBJ2-1; 7 bases map to TRBD2. Germline loops: CDR1 SGHRS, CDR2 YFSETQ. This CDR3 spans 13 amino acids. V was pared by 2 bases and J by 7 bases, with 3 bases of the junction left unmatched. In nucleotides, the CDR3 is TGCGCCAGCAGCTTAAGCGGGGCAAATGAGCAGTTCTTC. Its protein is CASSLSGANEQFF.

This chain uses TRBV9 with TRBJ1-1; 8 bases agree with TRBD1. The ends lost 0 bases at V and 4 bases at J; junction bases unmatched: 8. The CDR3 runs to 16 residues. Germline V gene lookup returns CDR1 SGDLS and CDR2 YYNGEE. The CDR3 reads CASSVALQGESTEAFF. CDR3 in DNA: TGTGCCAGCAGCGTAGCCCTACAGGGGGAGAGCACTGAAGCTTTCTTT. The full variable domain, in which reference TRBV9 and TRBJ1-1 provide the parts outside the CDR3, is DSGVTQTPKHLITATGQRVTLRCSPRSGDLSVYWYQQSLDQGLQFLIQYYNGEERAKGNILERFSAQQFPDLHSELNLSSLELGDSALYFCASSVALQGESTEAFFGQGTRLTVV.

The chain recombines TRBV4-1 with TRBJ2-7, with 12 bases identical to TRBD2. CDR3 length: 16 amino acids. Germline values: CDR1 MGHRA, CDR2 YSYEKL. The J segment lost 3 bases and the V segment lost 5 bases, leaving 8 bases of the junction unmatched. CDR3 protein: CASSTRTSGTHYEQYF. CDR3 DNA sequence: TGCGCCAGCAGCACCCGGACTAGCGGGACCCACTACGAGCAGTACTTC.

This chain links TRBV2 with TRBJ2-1, with 7 bases matching TRBD1. V lost 8 bases, J lost 5 bases, and 9 bases stayed unmatched. The germline CDR1 and CDR2 sequences are SNHLY and FYNNEI. CDR3 length: 14 residues. For the CDR3, the DNA is TGTGCCAGCTGGGGGACAGTTGGGGACAATGAGCAGTTCTTC. This codes for CASWGTVGDNEQFF.

This sequence joins TRBV5-5 and TRBJ1-1; 10 nucleotides match TRBD1. This CDR3 spans 17 amino acids. The ends lost 5 bases at V and 0 bases at J; junction bases unmatched: 10. The germline V gene has CDR1 SGHKS and CDR2 YYEKEE (reference sequence). The CDR3 reads CASRTGQGVLMNTEAFF. As DNA, the CDR3 is TGTGCCAGCAGGACAGGACAGGGGGTCCTCATGAACACTGAAGCTTTCTTT.

J is TRBJ2-2 and V is TRBV27, with D maybe TRBD2 (6 bases). This CDR3 comprises 16 residues. V shed 6 bases and J shed 5 bases, with 19 bases lying between them. Germline V gene lookup returns CDR1 MNHEY and CDR2 SMNVEV (reference sequence). The CDR3 spells CASSRFGRDRTGELFF. DNA for the CDR3: TGTGCCAGCAGCCGCTTCGGGCGGGATCGGACCGGGGAGCTGTTTTTT.